This T cell receptor (beta chain) was captured by sequencing in a study of blood T cell repertoires in COVID-19. Whole-study context: COVID-19 samples from acute and convalescent phases originated in the United States, Italy and Spain. T cells, B-cell-depleted T cells, or PBMCs supplied cDNA or gDNA.

Original handling: It was from reference gene primer amplification that nucleated cell counts were estimated. Generated by immunoSEQ multiplex PCR, the TCRdb table keeps only in-frame clones and is missing some. Clone size and the V and J calls come from that table; the DNA yielded D and trimming. This table holds 52,000 or so clones, approximately 80% found once. The TCR originated in a man between 50 and 59 years old with acute or convalescent COVID-19. The sequenced material came from peripheral blood.

The CDR3 is CASSMDRPGVNEKLFF. DNA for the CDR3: TGTGCCAGCAGTATGGACAGACCGGGCGTTAATGAAAAACTGTTTTTT. V and J are TRBV11-2 and TRBJ1-4, with D perhaps TRBD1 (6 bases). Germline V gene lookup returns CDR1 SGHAT and CDR2 FQNNGV. The CDR3 is 16 amino acids. With 6 bases removed from V and 4 bases from J, the gap between germline ends came to 18 bases.